These T cell receptor beta chains were read from a single sample in a study of shared clonotypes between healthy human individuals. Data came from immunoSEQ multiplex PCR; TCRdb stores just in-frame clones and leaves some out. The table records some 1,400,000 clones, roughly 96% of them present only once. Sequencing was performed on naive CD4+ T cells sorted from blood. All receptors derive from a young man in good health. Both conserved end residues are part of each CDR3. The D gene is left open where the match is weak. Expanded clones are given a class, and other clones once, few, many or no size at all.

>13|.|TRBJ2-1|.|TRBV28
CASRLGGAYEQFF
TGTGCCAGCAGGTTAGGGGGGGCCTATGAGCAGTTCTTC
>15|.|TRBJ2-5|TRBD1|TRBV18
CASSQGQTHGETQYF
TGTGCCAGCTCCCAGGGACAGACCCATGGAGAGACCCAGTACTTC
>15|.|TRBJ2-3|.|TRBV7-9
CASSLYIARTDTQYF
TGTGCCAGCAGCTTGTACATAGCGCGCACAGATACGCAGTATTTT
>14|.|TRBJ1-1|TRBD1|TRBV5-4
CASSLRQGASEALF
TGTGCCAGCAGCTTGCGACAGGGGGCCTCTGAAGCTCTCTTT
>16|.|TRBJ2-7|.|TRBV25-1
CASSGAMVGAPYEQYF
TGTGCCAGCAGTGGGGCCATGGTGGGGGCCCCCTACGAGCAGTACTTC
>13|.|TRBJ2-2|.|TRBV7-8
CASSIRWGEELFF
TGTGCCAGCAGCATCCGGTGGGGGGAGGAGCTGTTTTTT
>14|.|TRBJ2-7|TRBD2|TRBV18
CASSPALAGDEQYF
TGTGCCAGCTCACCAGCACTAGCGGGAGACGAGCAGTACTTC
>16|.|TRBJ2-7|TRBD1|TRBV6-7
CASSYSPGQGPYEQYF
TGTGCCAGCAGTTACTCGCCCGGACAGGGTCCCTACGAGCAGTACTTC
>15|.|TRBJ1-2|TRBD1|TRBV28
CASRPTGQGSGGYTF
TGTGCCAGCAGACCGACCGGACAGGGATCGGGCGGCTACACCTTC
>15|once|TRBJ1-5|TRBD1|TRBV6-1
CASSSRGLSNQPQHF
TGTGCCAGCAGCAGCAGGGGGCTAAGCAATCAGCCCCAGCATTTT